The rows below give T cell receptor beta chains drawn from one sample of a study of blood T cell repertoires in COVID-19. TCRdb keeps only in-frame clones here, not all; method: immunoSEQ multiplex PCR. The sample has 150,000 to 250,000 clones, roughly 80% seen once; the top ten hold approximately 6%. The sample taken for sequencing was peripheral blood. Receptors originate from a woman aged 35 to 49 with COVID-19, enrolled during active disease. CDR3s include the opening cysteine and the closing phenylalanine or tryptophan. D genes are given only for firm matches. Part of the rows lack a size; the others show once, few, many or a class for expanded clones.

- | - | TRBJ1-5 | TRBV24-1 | TGTGCCACCAGTGATTTGCAAGTTCAGGGATGTCAGCCCCAGCATTTT | CATSDLQVQGCQPQHF
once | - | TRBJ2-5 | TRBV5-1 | TGCGCCAGCAGCTTGGGGATCCGGGACACCTCCCAAGAGACCCAGTACTTC | CASSLGIRDTSQETQYF
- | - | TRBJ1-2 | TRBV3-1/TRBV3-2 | TGTGCCAGCAGCCAAGTTTCGGGCTACACCTTC | CASSQVSGYTF
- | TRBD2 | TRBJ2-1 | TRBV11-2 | TGTGCCAGCAGCTTGGCGGGAGGAACCTACAATGAGCAGTTCTTC | CASSLAGGTYNEQFF
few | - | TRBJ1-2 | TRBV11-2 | TGTGCCAGCAGCTTGTCCTGGTCCGGGGATGGCTACACCTTC | CASSLSWSGDGYTF
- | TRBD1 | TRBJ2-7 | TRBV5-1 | TGCGCCAGCAGCTTGGGACAGGGGACGGGGGTTGTGGGGTCGTGGGCCTACGAGCAGTACTTC | CASSLGQGTGVVGSWAYEQYF
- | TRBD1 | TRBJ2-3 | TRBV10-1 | TGCGCCAGCAGTGAGTACAGGGGGCCGACAGATACGCAGTATTTT | CASSEYRGPTDTQYF
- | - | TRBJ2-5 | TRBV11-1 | TGTGCCAGCAGCCCGGACTGGACCCAAGAGACCCAGTACTTC | CASSPDWTQETQYF
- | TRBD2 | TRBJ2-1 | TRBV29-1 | TGCAGCGTTGGGCCCACGGGACTAGCGTTCAATGAGCAGTTCTTC | CSVGPTGLAFNEQFF
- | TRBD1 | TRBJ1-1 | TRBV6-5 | TGTGCCAGCAGTTACACCTCACAGGGGGCCTCCGAAGCTTTCTTT | CASSYTSQGASEAFF
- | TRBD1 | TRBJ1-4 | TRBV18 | TGTGCCAGCTCTCATCGACAGGGCCGGCAAGAAAAACTGTTTTTT | CASSHRQGRQEKLFF
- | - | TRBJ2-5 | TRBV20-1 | TGCAGTGCTAGAGATAAAGAGACCCAGTACTTC | CSARDKETQYF
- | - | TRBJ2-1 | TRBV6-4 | TGTGCCAGCAGTGAAACCCGCAGGGCTGAGCAGTTCTTC | CASSETRRAEQFF
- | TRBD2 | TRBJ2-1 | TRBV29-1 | TGCAGCGTTTGGACTAGCGGGAATGAGCAGTTCTTC | CSVWTSGNEQFF
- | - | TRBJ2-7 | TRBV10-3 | TGTGCCATCAGTGTGAGCGGATCATCCTACGAGCAGTACTTC | CAISVSGSSYEQYF
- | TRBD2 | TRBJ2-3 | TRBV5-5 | TGTGCCAGCACCTCGACTAGCAGTAGCACAGATACGCAGTATTTT | CASTSTSSSTDTQYF
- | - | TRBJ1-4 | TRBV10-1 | TGCGCCAGGTGCGACAGGAGAGGTGAAAAACTGTTTTTT | CARCDRRGEKLFF
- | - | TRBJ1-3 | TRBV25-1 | TGTGCCAGCAGTGCCAACTTCAGGGTGTCTGGAAACACCATATATTTT | CASSANFRVSGNTIYF
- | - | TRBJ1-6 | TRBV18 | TGTGCCAGCTCCCTCCCGGACTCCAATTCACCCCTCCACTTT | CASSLPDSNSPLHF
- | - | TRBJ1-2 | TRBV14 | TGTGCCAGCAGCTCGGGAACCCACTATGGCTACACCTTC | CASSSGTHYGYTF
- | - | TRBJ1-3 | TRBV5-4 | TGTGCCAGCAGCTTGGCCTCGTCGGTCCTCTCTGGAAACACCATATATTTT | CASSLASSVLSGNTIYF
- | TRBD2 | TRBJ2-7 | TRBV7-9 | TGTGCCAGCAGCTTCCCGGGACTAGCGGGCTACGAGCAGTACTTC | CASSFPGLAGYEQYF
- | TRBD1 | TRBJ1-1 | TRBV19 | TGTGCCAGTAGGAGAGAGGGGGCGAACACTGAAGCTTTCTTT | CASRREGANTEAFF
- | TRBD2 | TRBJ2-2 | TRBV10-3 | TGTGCCATCAGTGAGTCGGGGGCTAGCGGGGGTCCTGGACGTCATTTTGGGGAGCTGTTTTTT | CAISESGASGGPGRHFGELFF
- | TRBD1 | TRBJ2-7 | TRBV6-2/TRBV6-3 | TGTGCCAGCAGTTACGGGGAGACAGGGGGCTACGAGCAGTACTTC | CASSYGETGGYEQYF
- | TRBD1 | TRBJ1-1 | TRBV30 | TGTGCCTGGATTCGACAGGGGGGTACTGAAGCTTTCTTT | CAWIRQGGTEAFF
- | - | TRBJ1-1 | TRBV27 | TGTGCCAGCCGCGGTCCCGGCTGGGCTTTCTTT | CASRGPGWAFF
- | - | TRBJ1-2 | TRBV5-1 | TGCGCCAGCAGCTTGACTGAGTATGGCTACACCTTC | CASSLTEYGYTF
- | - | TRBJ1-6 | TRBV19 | TGTGCCAGTAGTACCCATCGGGAAAAGCATAATTCACCCCTCCACTTT | CASSTHREKHNSPLHF
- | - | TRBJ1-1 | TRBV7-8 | TGTGCCAGCAGCTTAAACAGGGTGGACACTGAAGCTTTCTTT | CASSLNRVDTEAFF
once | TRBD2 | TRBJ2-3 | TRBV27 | TGTGCCAGCAGTTCCCGGACTAGCGGGAGTACGACAGATACGCAGTATTTT | CASSSRTSGSTTDTQYF
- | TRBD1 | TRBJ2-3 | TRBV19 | TGTGCCAGTAGTAACGAATTAACAGGGGGTGGAGGCACAGATACGCAGTATTTT | CASSNELTGGGGTDTQYF
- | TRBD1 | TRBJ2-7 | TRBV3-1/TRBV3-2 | TGTGCCAGCAGCCAAGGGGGGACAGTCCACTTC | CASSQGGTVHF
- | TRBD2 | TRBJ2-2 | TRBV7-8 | TGTGCCAGCAGCCAAGCGCCGGGACTAGGAAACGCTCGGGAGCTGTTTTTT | CASSQAPGLGNARELFF
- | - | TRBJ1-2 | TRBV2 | TGTGCCAGCTTAGACAGACCGACGGTTTACTATGGCTACACCTTC | CASLDRPTVYYGYTF
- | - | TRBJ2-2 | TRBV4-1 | TGCGCCAGCAGCCACAAATCTCTCCTAACTAGCCCTCAGCGGGAGCTGTTTTTT | CASSHKSLLTSPQRELFF
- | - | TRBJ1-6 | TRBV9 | TGTGCCAGCAGCGTAGACAGGGATAATTCACCCCTCCACTTT | CASSVDRDNSPLHF
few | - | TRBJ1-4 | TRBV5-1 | TGCGCCAGCAGCTTTACGAACCGGGGTGCGGGGGAAAAACTGTTTTTT | CASSFTNRGAGEKLFF
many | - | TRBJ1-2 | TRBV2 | TGTGCCAGCAGTCCCCAGGGTACTAACTATGGCTACACCTTC | CASSPQGTNYGYTF
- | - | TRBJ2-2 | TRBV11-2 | TGTGCCAGCAGCTTAGTAGTGGAGGCGGAGCTGTTTTTT | CASSLVVEAELFF
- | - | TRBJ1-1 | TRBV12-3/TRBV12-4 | TGTGCCAGCATCCGGGACACTGAAGCTTTCTTT | CASIRDTEAFF
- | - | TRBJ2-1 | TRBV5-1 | TGCGCCAGCAGCTTGGGGTGGGGGACTTCATACAATGAGCAGTTCTTC | CASSLGWGTSYNEQFF
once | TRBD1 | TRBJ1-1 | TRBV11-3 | TGTGCCAGCAGCGCCAGGGGGCCTAACACTGAAGCTTTCTTT | CASSARGPNTEAFF
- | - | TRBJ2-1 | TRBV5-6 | TGTGCCAGCAGCCTTCCTAACTACAATGAGCAGTTCTTC | CASSLPNYNEQFF
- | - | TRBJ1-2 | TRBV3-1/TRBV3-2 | TGTGCCAGCAGCCGAGAAAGACGGGCGGGTGGCTACACCTTC | CASSRERRAGGYTF
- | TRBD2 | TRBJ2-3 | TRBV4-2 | TGTGCCAGCAGCCAAGAATCCGCCGGGGAGGGGCAAGATACGCAGTATTTT | CASSQESAGEGQDTQYF
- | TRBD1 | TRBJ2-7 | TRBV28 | TGTGCCAGCAGTCGCCGGGACAGGGTGTACGAGCAGTACTTC | CASSRRDRVYEQYF
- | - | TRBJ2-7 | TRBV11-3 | TGTGCCAGCAGCCCCGGGGCGGGGCCCTACGAGCAGTACTTC | CASSPGAGPYEQYF
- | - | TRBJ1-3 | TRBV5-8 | TGTGCCAGCAGCCGTAGAAACACCATATATTTT | CASSRRNTIYF
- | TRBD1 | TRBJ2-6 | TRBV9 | TGTGCCAGCAGTTATAGGGGGCAAGGGGCCAACGTCCTGACTTTC | CASSYRGQGANVLTF
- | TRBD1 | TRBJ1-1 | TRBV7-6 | TGTGCCAGCAGCTTGGGCACCTGGGACAGGGAGACTGAAGCTTTCTTT | CASSLGTWDRETEAFF
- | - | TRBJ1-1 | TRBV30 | TGTGCGTGGGTGGGGCTGGGCGGGGCTGAAGCTTTCTTT | CAWVGLGGAEAFF
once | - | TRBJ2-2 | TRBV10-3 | TGTGCCGCAAGAAGTGACAGCTTGACCGGGGAGCTGTTTTTT | CAARSDSLTGELFF
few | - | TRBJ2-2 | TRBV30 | TGTGCCTTCATGGGAGGTTCCGGCACCGGGGAGCTGTTTTTT | CAFMGGSGTGELFF